The source of this T cell receptor beta chain is a study of vaccination and CD4 T cells after COVID-19. Looking at the study overall: Between diagnosis and the drawing of post-COVID samples lay a median roughly 94 days (range 35 to 161). Taking of post-vaccine samples occurred a median about 70 days after dose two (range 14 to 241). Study conclusions and caveats: Spike mono-reactivity applied to 304 of 307 vaccine-specific clones detected in convalescent patients.

As regards this clonotype: Its specificity is not known.

The CDR3 has 18 amino acids. The V gene end was trimmed by 1 base and the J gene end by 4 bases; junction bases not matched to a gene: 4. Germline CDR1 is SGHNT and CDR2 is YENEEA. An Oncomine TCR Beta short-read assay was used to sequence the DNA from cultured CD4+ T cells. Investigators obtained genomic DNA by extraction from cultured CD4+ T cells. TCRdb ran MiXCR on the PCR reads and lists one entry per CDR3 protein. The sample yields roughly 12,000 distinct CDR3 sequences, about 50% seen once. Treatment of the sample: approximately 9-day PBMC culture with coronavirus spike peptide pools or control peptides (ViraFEST assay).

The chain carries TRBV11-3 and TRBJ2-1; 16 bases map to TRBD2. This clonotype originated in a human donor with COVID-19. The source material was cultured CD4+ T cells from blood, sampled after SARS-CoV-2 vaccination. Here the CDR3 reads CASSLGGTSGGVYNEQFF. The CDR3 DNA is TGTGCCAGCAGCTTAGGCGGGACTAGCGGGGGGGTATACAATGAGCAGTTCTTC.